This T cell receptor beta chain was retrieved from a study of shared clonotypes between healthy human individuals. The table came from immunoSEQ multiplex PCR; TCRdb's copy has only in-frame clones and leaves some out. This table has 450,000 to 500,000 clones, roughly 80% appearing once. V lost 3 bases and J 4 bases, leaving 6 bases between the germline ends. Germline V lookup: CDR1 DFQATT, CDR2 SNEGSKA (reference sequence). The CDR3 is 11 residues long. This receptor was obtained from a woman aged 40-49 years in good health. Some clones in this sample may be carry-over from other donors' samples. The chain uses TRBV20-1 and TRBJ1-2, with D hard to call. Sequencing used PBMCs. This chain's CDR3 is CSARYSYGYTF. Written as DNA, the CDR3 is TGCAGTGCTAGGTACAGCTATGGCTACACCTTC.